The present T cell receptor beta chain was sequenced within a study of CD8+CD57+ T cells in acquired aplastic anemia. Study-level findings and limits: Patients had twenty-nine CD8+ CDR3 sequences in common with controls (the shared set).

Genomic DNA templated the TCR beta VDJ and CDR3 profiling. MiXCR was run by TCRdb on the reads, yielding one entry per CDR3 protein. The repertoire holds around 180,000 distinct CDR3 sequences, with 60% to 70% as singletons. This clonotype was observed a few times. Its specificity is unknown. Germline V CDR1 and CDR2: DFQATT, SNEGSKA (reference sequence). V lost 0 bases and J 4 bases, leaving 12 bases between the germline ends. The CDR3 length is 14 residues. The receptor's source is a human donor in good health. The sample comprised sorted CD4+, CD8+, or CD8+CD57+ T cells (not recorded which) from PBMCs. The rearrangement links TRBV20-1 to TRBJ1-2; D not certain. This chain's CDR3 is CSARDAGDTYGYTF. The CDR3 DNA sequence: TGCAGTGCTAGAGATGCAGGAGACACCTATGGCTACACCTTC.